Below are 23 T cell receptor beta chains sequenced from a single sample in a study of shared clonotypes between healthy human individuals. Naivety among CD8 cells was defined by CD45RO negativity and positive CCR7 selection, thereby excluding terminally differentiated effector memory CD45RA+ cells. Profiled with immunoSEQ multiplex PCR; TCRdb holds only in-frame clones, not every one. The sample has just over 2,000,000 clones, less than 95% seen once. Sequencing input: naive CD8+ T cells sorted from blood. These receptors were taken from a man aged 18 to 29 in good health.

The chain carries TRBV7-2 and TRBJ2-7; 7 nucleotides agree with TRBD1. The CDR3 totals 14 residues. Germline lookup yields CDR1 SGHTA and CDR2 FQGNSA. V lost 2 bases and J lost 4; bases outside the gene matches: 5. CDR3 DNA sequence: TGTGCCAGCAGCTTAAGGGACAGTTTTTACGAGCAGTACTTC. Translating it yields CASSLRDSFYEQYF. The full variable domain, completed using reference TRBV7-2 and TRBJ2-7, is GAGVSQSPSNKVTEKGKDVELRCDPISGHTALYWYRQSLGQGLEFLIYFQGNSAPDKSGLPSDRFSAERTGGSVSTLTIQRTQQEDSAVYLCASSLRDSFYEQYFGPGTRLTVT.

The chain joins TRBV2 to TRBJ2-5, with a weak D call TRBD2 (6 bases). Trimming cost V 6 bases and J 0 bases, with 11 bases left between them. CDR3 size: 14 residues. In germline, CDR1 is SNHLY, CDR2 FYNNEI. As DNA, the CDR3 is TGTGCCAGCAGGGCTAGCGCCTACCAAGAGACCCAGTACTTC. Protein: CASRASAYQETQYF. Full variable domain (rest looked up from reference TRBV2 and TRBJ2-5): EPEVTQTPSHQVTQMGQEVILRCVPISNHLYFYWYRQILGQKVEFLVSFYNNEISEKSEIFDDQFSVERPDGSNFTLKIRSTKLEDSAMYFCASRASAYQETQYFGPGTRLLVL.

The J gene is TRBJ1-1, the V gene TRBV29-1; TRBD1 matches at 8 bases. The CDR3 is 15 amino acids. Per germline, CDR1 SQVTM and CDR2 ANQGSEA. The V segment lost 5 bases and the J segment 11 bases; nucleotides outside the gene matches: 19. DNA of the CDR3: TGCAGCGTTACCCGAGGACAGGGTGGGATCGCGCGGGCTTTCTTT. It translates to CSVTRGQGGIARAFF.

DNA for the CDR3: TGTGCCAGCAGCCCCCCCGGGCACACCATATATTTT. Protein: CASSPPGHTIYF. The rearrangement links TRBV7-2 to TRBJ1-3; the D is unclear. Trimming left V 5 bases short and J 8 bases short, with 10 bases between. CDR1 and CDR2 from the germline V gene are SGHTA and FQGNSA. This CDR3 is 12 amino acids long.

Comments on this clone: The same CDR3 arises from other DNA sequences in this sample as well. This CDR3 is CASSTGTGYEQYF. The CDR3 DNA reads as TGTGCCAGTAGTACCGGTACAGGGTACGAGCAGTACTTC. The V call is TRBV19, the J call TRBJ2-7; tentative D call: TRBD1 (6 bases). V shed 4 bases and J shed 4 bases, with 11 bases lying between them. Germline V gene lookup returns CDR1 LNHDA and CDR2 SQIVND (reference sequence). This CDR3 has 13 amino acids.

The chain couples TRBV5-4 to TRBJ1-1, with 7 bases lining up with TRBD1. The germline V gene has CDR1 SGHNT and CDR2 YYREEE (reference sequence). The CDR3 spans 14 residues. Trimming cost V 4 bases and J 4 bases; bases outside gene matches: 7. The CDR3: CASSVRQGFTEAFF. The CDR3 DNA reads TGTGCCAGCAGCGTTCGACAGGGATTCACTGAAGCTTTCTTT.

V is TRBV29-1 and J is TRBJ2-6; a possible D gene is TRBD2 (5 bases). Germline CDR1 reads SQVTM; CDR2 reads ANQGSEA. This CDR3 has 13 amino acids. Trimming left V 4 bases short and J 2 bases short, with 6 bases between. Here the CDR3 DNA reads TGCAGCGTTGCCGGGGCTGGGGCCAACGTCCTGACTTTC. This codes for CSVAGAGANVLTF. Using reference TRBV29-1 and TRBJ2-6 for the parts outside the CDR3, the full variable domain is SAVISQKPSRDICQRGTSLTIQCQVDSQVTMMFWYRQQPGQSLTLIATANQGSEATYESGFVIDKFPISRPNLTFSTLTVSNMSPEDSSIYLCSVAGAGANVLTFGAGSRLTVL.

The chain carries TRBV27 and TRBJ1-5; D is possibly TRBD1 (6 bases). V was trimmed by 5 bases and J by 7 bases, leaving 18 bases between them. Germline V lookup: CDR1 MNHEY, CDR2 SMNVEV (reference sequence). The CDR3 sequence is 15 residues long. The CDR3 DNA reads TGTGCCAGCAGTCCCAACCCGATCGGGGGCCAGCCCCAGCATTTT. It yields the protein CASSPNPIGGQPQHF.

The chain recombines TRBV4-3 with TRBJ2-7; TRBD2 matches at 7 bases. CDR3 size: 18 residues. The germline V gene has CDR1 LGHNA and CDR2 YSLEER. J lost 0 bases, V lost 0 bases, and 11 bases had no gene match. CDR3 in DNA: TGCGCCAGCAGCCAAGATCCGGAGGTAGCGGGCAACTCCTACGAGCAGTACTTC. Its translation is CASSQDPEVAGNSYEQYF.

The rearrangement uses TRBV7-9 and TRBJ2-2, with 10 bases identical to TRBD1. The CDR3 is 15 amino acids. Germline values: CDR1 SEHNR, CDR2 FQNEAQ (reference sequence). V trimming: 1 base; J trimming: 7 bases; junction bases outside the gene matches: 3. The CDR3 DNA follows: TGTGCCAGCAGCTTAGGGACAGGGGGATTCGGGGAGCTGTTTTTT. Its protein is CASSLGTGGFGELFF.

The chain has TRBV7-9 and TRBJ2-1, with D tentatively TRBD2 (6 bases). Trimming pared 0 bases from V and 8 bases from J, leaving 11 bases between. Germline CDR1 SEHNR, CDR2 FQNEAQ (reference sequence). This CDR3 is 14 amino acids long. In DNA, the CDR3 is TGTGCCAGCAGCTTAGCGGCGGGGCGGGATGAGCAGTTCTTC. Its protein product is CASSLAAGRDEQFF.

The rearrangement links TRBV5-1 to TRBJ2-1, with D possibly matching TRBD2 (5 bases). Trimming took 2 bases from V and 1 from J, leaving 10 bases between them. The CDR3 has 15 residues. The V gene's germline CDR1 is SGHRS and CDR2 YFSETQ. The CDR3 coding sequence is TGCGCCAGCAGCTTCGGTGAGGGATCCTACAATGAGCAGTTCTTC. This gives the protein CASSFGEGSYNEQFF.

The chain has TRBV4-2 and TRBJ1-1; D gene uncertain. V was clipped by 4 bases and J by 5 bases, with 17 bases between them. Germline CDR1 and CDR2: LGHNA and YNFKEQ. The CDR3 has 15 residues. The CDR3 protein is CASSPPAGWKTEAFF. The CDR3 DNA is TGTGCCAGCAGCCCCCCCGCGGGTTGGAAGACTGAAGCTTTCTTT.

J is TRBJ1-2 and V is TRBV10-2, with D uncertain. The CDR3 covers 14 residues. V was shortened by 8 bases and J by 1 base, with 14 bases between the two germline ends. Per the germline V gene, CDR1 is WSHSY and CDR2 is SAAADI. The CDR3 spells CASGHEGSNYGYTF. As DNA, the CDR3 is TGCGCCAGCGGCCATGAGGGCAGTAACTATGGCTACACCTTC.

V gene TRBV4-1 combines with J gene TRBJ2-7; possibly TRBD1 for D (5 bases). V gave up 0 bases and J gave up 0 bases, with 9 bases separating them. This CDR3 has 15 residues. Germline V CDR1 and CDR2: MGHRA, YSYEKL. CDR3 protein: CASSQDQGISYEQYF. The CDR3 bases are TGCGCCAGCAGCCAAGATCAGGGTATCTCCTACGAGCAGTACTTC.

The chain uses TRBV7-9 and TRBJ2-7; TRBD1 matches at 8 bases. The CDR3 is 13 amino acids. Germline V CDR1 and CDR2: SEHNR, FQNEAQ (reference sequence). Unmatched junction bases numbered 6, after V lost 4 bases and J lost 7 bases. The CDR3 sequence is CASSSRDRLEQYF. The CDR3 coding sequence is TGTGCCAGCAGCTCCCGGGACAGGTTAGAGCAGTACTTC.

The CDR3 nucleotides are TGTGCCAGCAGGCAAGGGTTAGAGGGCTCTGGAAACACCATATATTTT. This encodes CASRQGLEGSGNTIYF. The chain is built from TRBV2 and TRBJ1-3; unclear D gene. Germline CDR1 SNHLY, CDR2 FYNNEI. This CDR3 region has 16 residues. The germline V and J ends were trimmed by 6 bases and 0 bases, with 15 bases remaining between them.

This chain joins TRBV29-1 and TRBJ1-1; 7 bases align to TRBD1. This CDR3 has 12 residues. With 0 bases clipped from V and 6 bases from J, the junction kept 1 base outside the gene matches. Germline assignment: CDR1 SQVTM and CDR2 ANQGSEA. CDR3 sequence: CSVEDTGAEAFF. CDR3 nucleotide sequence: TGCAGCGTTGAAGATACAGGGGCTGAAGCTTTCTTT.

The chain is built from TRBV4-1 and TRBJ2-1; D not certain. V was pared by 4 bases and J by 8 bases, with 18 bases between. The CDR3 totals 15 residues. From germline, CDR1 is MGHRA and CDR2 YSYEKL. CDR3 loop: CASSLVTSAFHEQFF. DNA of the CDR3: TGCGCCAGCAGCCTCGTGACCTCAGCCTTCCATGAGCAGTTCTTC.

The chain is built from TRBV7-2 and TRBJ2-3, with D possibly being TRBD2 (6 bases). Trimming removed 5 bases at V and 6 bases at J, with 24 bases between. Germline-derived CDR1 and CDR2 are SGHTA and FQGNSA. The length of the CDR3 is 17 residues. This CDR3 is CASSAEPRDSEADTQYF. The CDR3 DNA is TGTGCCAGCAGCGCAGAGCCCCGGGACTCCGAGGCTGATACGCAGTATTTT.

The rearrangement links TRBV6-5 to TRBJ2-3, with D possibly TRBD1 on 6 matching bases. The germline V gene encodes CDR1 MNHEY and CDR2 SVGAGI. With 6 bases removed from V and 3 bases from J, the gap between germline ends came to 16 bases. The CDR3 runs 15 residues. The CDR3 is CASRRPARGTDTQYF. The CDR3 bases are TGTGCCAGCAGACGGCCAGCCAGGGGTACAGATACGCAGTATTTT.

This clone appeared once. The chain combines TRBV7-9 with TRBJ1-2; the D is unclear. Germline CDR1 and CDR2: SEHNR and FQNEAQ (reference sequence). The CDR3 extends over 15 amino acids. V lost 3 bases and J 0 bases, leaving 11 bases between the germline ends. CDR3 nucleotide sequence: TGTGCCAGCAGCTTGGAACAATCCTCTAACTATGGCTACACCTTC. Translated, it gives CASSLEQSSNYGYTF.

The V call is TRBV13, the J call TRBJ2-5; D perhaps matches TRBD1 (5 bases). Trimming took off 0 bases at V and 5 bases at J, with 7 bases between the two ends. Germline CDR1 is PRHDT and CDR2 is FYEKMQ (reference sequence). The CDR3 is 13 residues long. Written as DNA, the CDR3 is TGTGCCAGCAGCTTAGGGGGGCCGGAGACCCAGTACTTC. Residues: CASSLGGPETQYF.